The rows below give T cell receptor beta chains drawn from one sample of a study of lymphopenia after photon versus proton radiotherapy. Sequencing was performed with immunoSEQ multiplex PCR; in TCRdb, only in-frame clones are kept and a portion is missing. The sample records fewer than 25,000 clones, approximately 80% being singletons. This material consisted of peripheral blood, taken from a patient treated with photon-based radiotherapy. These receptors were taken from a man aged 35 to 55 with gastric cancer. CDR3s include the opening cysteine and the closing phenylalanine or tryptophan. D genes are given only for firm matches. Clone size is shown for a subset of rows, as once, few, many or a class of expanded clone.

v_call: TRBV9; d_call: -; j_call: TRBJ2-2; clone_size: -; cdr3_aa: CASSAGVGELFF; cdr3_nt: TGTGCCAGCAGCGCTGGGGTCGGGGAGCTGTTTTTT
v_call: TRBV19; d_call: TRBD1; j_call: TRBJ1-1; clone_size: -; cdr3_aa: CASRDRAARKAEAFF; cdr3_nt: TGTGCCAGTAGGGACAGGGCAGCCCGTAAGGCTGAAGCTTTCTTT
v_call: TRBV7-2; d_call: TRBD1; j_call: TRBJ1-1; clone_size: once; cdr3_aa: CASSSSGGMNTEAFF; cdr3_nt: TGTGCCAGCAGCTCATCAGGGGGGATGAACACTGAAGCTTTCTTT
v_call: TRBV7-2; d_call: -; j_call: TRBJ2-7; clone_size: -; cdr3_aa: CASSLEPYEQYF; cdr3_nt: TGTGCCAGCAGCTTAGAACCATACGAGCAGTACTTC
v_call: TRBV7-8; d_call: TRBD2; j_call: TRBJ2-3; clone_size: -; cdr3_aa: CASSLVDRGVADTQYF; cdr3_nt: TGTGCCAGCAGCTTAGTAGACCGGGGGGTGGCAGATACGCAGTATTTT
v_call: TRBV29-1; d_call: -; j_call: TRBJ1-1; clone_size: -; cdr3_aa: CSAAGGKDTEAFF; cdr3_nt: TGCAGCGCCGCTGGGGGCAAGGACACTGAAGCTTTCTTT
v_call: TRBV21-1; d_call: -; j_call: TRBJ1-5; clone_size: -; cdr3_aa: CATWTGTNDQPQHF; cdr3_nt: TGTGCCACGTGGACAGGCACGAATGATCAGCCCCAGCATTTT
v_call: TRBV5-4; d_call: TRBD1; j_call: TRBJ1-1; clone_size: once; cdr3_aa: CASSIQGVHTEAFF; cdr3_nt: TGTGCCAGCAGTATACAGGGGGTTCACACTGAAGCTTTCTTT
v_call: TRBV7-2; d_call: -; j_call: TRBJ2-2; clone_size: -; cdr3_aa: CASSYEGGELFF; cdr3_nt: TGTGCCAGCAGCTATGAAGGCGGGGAGCTGTTTTTT
v_call: TRBV4-1; d_call: -; j_call: TRBJ2-5; clone_size: -; cdr3_aa: CASSQDGLAQETQYF; cdr3_nt: TGCGCCAGCAGCCAAGATGGGCTAGCTCAAGAGACCCAGTACTTC
v_call: TRBV11-3; d_call: TRBD2; j_call: TRBJ2-1; clone_size: -; cdr3_aa: CASSLFGSSGGEGNEQFF; cdr3_nt: TGTGCCAGCAGCTTATTTGGGAGTAGCGGGGGAGAGGGCAATGAGCAGTTCTTC
v_call: TRBV9; d_call: -; j_call: TRBJ2-3; clone_size: once; cdr3_aa: CASSVGGDTQYF; cdr3_nt: TGTGCCAGCAGCGTAGGAGGGGATACGCAGTATTTT
v_call: TRBV30; d_call: -; j_call: TRBJ1-1; clone_size: -; cdr3_aa: CAWSEQGFRAFF; cdr3_nt: TGTGCCTGGAGTGAACAAGGGTTCAGAGCTTTCTTT
v_call: TRBV6-1; d_call: -; j_call: TRBJ2-6; clone_size: -; cdr3_aa: CASSDNLWEQSRANVLTF; cdr3_nt: TGTGCCAGCAGTGACAACTTGTGGGAACAAAGTCGGGCCAACGTCCTGACTTTC
v_call: TRBV4-1; d_call: TRBD1; j_call: TRBJ1-2; clone_size: -; cdr3_aa: CASSRTGNYGYTF; cdr3_nt: TGCGCCAGCAGCCGGACAGGGAACTATGGCTACACCTTC
v_call: TRBV7-2; d_call: -; j_call: TRBJ1-6; clone_size: few; cdr3_aa: CASAGYNSPLHF; cdr3_nt: TGTGCCAGTGCAGGGTACAATTCACCCCTCCACTTT
v_call: TRBV7-6; d_call: -; j_call: TRBJ2-1; clone_size: once; cdr3_aa: CASSLVGTKGGNEQFF; cdr3_nt: TGTGCCAGCAGCTTAGTCGGGACAAAAGGCGGCAATGAGCAGTTCTTC
v_call: TRBV6-5; d_call: -; j_call: TRBJ1-1; clone_size: -; cdr3_aa: CASGGRSEAFF; cdr3_nt: TGTGCCAGCGGAGGGCGGTCTGAAGCTTTCTTT
v_call: TRBV27; d_call: -; j_call: TRBJ2-6; clone_size: few; cdr3_aa: CASSLDGGRSGANVLTF; cdr3_nt: TGTGCCAGCAGTTTGGATGGGGGACGCTCTGGGGCCAACGTCCTGACTTTC
v_call: TRBV6-6; d_call: -; j_call: TRBJ2-3; clone_size: -; cdr3_aa: CASSPAQTASGDTQYF; cdr3_nt: TGTGCCAGCTCCCCAGCCCAAACAGCGTCGGGGGATACGCAGTATTTT